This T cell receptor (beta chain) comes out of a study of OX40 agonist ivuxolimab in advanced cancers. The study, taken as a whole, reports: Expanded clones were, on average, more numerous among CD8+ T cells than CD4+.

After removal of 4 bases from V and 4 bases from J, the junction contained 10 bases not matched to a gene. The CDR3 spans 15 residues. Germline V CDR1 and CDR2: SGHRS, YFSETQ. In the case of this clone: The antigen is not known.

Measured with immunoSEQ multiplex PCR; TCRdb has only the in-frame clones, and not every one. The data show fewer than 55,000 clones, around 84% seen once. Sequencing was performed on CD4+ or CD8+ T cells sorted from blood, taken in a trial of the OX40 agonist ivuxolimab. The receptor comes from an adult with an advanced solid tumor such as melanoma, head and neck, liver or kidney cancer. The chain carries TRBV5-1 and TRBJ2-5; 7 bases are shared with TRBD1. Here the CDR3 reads CASSPGTVEIETQYF. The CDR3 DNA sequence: TGCGCCAGCAGCCCCGGGACAGTCGAGATAGAGACCCAGTACTTC.